The following is a T cell receptor (beta chain) sequence with its context. Per the authors' pipeline: The assay estimated nucleated cells by amplifying reference gene primers. Repertoires were generated with immunoSEQ multiplex PCR, while TCRdb's copy carries only in-frame clones and drops some. The D gene and trimming were derived from the DNA, and the V and J assignments and clone size from that table. The sample lists under 250,000 clones; 65% to 85% were seen once. The data originate from a study of blood T cell repertoires in COVID-19. Study overall: Samples of COVID-19 (acute and convalescent) were obtained from the United States, Italy and Spain. Sample material is recorded as cDNA or gDNA derived from T cells, B-cell-depleted T cells, or PBMCs.

The germline CDR1 and CDR2 sequences are KGHDR and SFDVKD. The CDR3 is 16 residues long. V shed 4 bases, J shed 3 bases, and the junction held 8 bases outside the gene matches. Sample: peripheral blood. This TCR derives from a man aged 40-55 years with active or convalescent COVID-19. This chain links TRBV24-1 with TRBJ2-3, with 8 bases lining up with TRBD2. As DNA, the CDR3 is TGTGCCACCAGTGACCCGGGAGGGAGTGGAACAGATACGCAGTATTTT. Translating gives CATSDPGGSGTDTQYF.